This TCR beta chain came from a study of T cells in Graves' hyperthyroidism and ophthalmopathy. Germline loops: CDR1 DFQATT, CDR2 SNEGSKA (reference sequence). Between the trimmed V and J ends, which lost 3 bases and 2 bases, there was a span of 11 bases. The length of the CDR3 is 14 residues. Amplified TCR beta CDR3 regions came from RNA transcripts. First-round RT-PCR of the TCR CDR3 relied on the HTBI primer set. TCRdb re-called the multiplex PCR reads through MiXCR, storing one row per CDR3 protein. The repertoire includes nearly 600,000 distinct CDR3 sequences, 14% of them detected once, and 7.1% sits in the top ten. The source of the PBMCs was 10 ml of fresh peripheral blood. This clonotype appeared many times.

What was sequenced was blood. The sequence was collected from a woman aged 18-29 years with Graves' ophthalmopathy. V usage is TRBV20-1 and J usage is TRBJ2-1; perhaps TRBD2 as D (5 bases). CDR3 sequence: CSARSWRTYNEQFF. The DNA of the CDR3 is TGCAGTGCTAGGTCCTGGAGGACCTACAATGAGCAGTTCTTC.